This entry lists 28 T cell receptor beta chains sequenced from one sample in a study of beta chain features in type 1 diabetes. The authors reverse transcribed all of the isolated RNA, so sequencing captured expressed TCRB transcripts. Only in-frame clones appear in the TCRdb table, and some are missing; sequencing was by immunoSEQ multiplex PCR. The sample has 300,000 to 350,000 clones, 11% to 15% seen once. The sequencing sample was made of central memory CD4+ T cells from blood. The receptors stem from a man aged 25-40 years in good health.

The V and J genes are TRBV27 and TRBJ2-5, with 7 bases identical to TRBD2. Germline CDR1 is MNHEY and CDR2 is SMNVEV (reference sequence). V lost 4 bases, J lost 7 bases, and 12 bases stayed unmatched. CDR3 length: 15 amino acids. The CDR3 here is CASSSRGVRRGTQYF. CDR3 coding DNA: TGTGCCAGCAGTTCCCGGGGGGTTAGAAGAGGGACCCAGTACTTC.

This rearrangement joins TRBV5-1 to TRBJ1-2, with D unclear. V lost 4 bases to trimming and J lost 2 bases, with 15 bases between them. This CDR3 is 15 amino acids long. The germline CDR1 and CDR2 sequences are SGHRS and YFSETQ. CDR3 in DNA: TGCGCCAGCAGCCCGCTGACGGTGAGGAACTATGGCTACACCTTC. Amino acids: CASSPLTVRNYGYTF.

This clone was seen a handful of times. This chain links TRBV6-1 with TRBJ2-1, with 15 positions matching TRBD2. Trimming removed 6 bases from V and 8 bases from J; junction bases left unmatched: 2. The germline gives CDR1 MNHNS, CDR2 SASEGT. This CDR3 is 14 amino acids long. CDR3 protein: CASRGLAGGHEQFF. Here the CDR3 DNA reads TGTGCCAGCAGAGGACTAGCGGGAGGGCATGAGCAGTTCTTC.

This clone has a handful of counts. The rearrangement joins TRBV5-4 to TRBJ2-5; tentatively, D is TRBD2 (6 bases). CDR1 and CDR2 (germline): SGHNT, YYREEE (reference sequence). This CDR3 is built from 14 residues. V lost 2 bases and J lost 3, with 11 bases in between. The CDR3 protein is CASSLSGGKETQYF. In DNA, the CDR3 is TGTGCCAGCAGCTTAAGCGGCGGGAAAGAGACCCAGTACTTC. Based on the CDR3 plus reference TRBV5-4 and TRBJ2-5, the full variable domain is ETGVTQSPTHLIKTRGQQVTLRCSSQSGHNTVSWYQQALGQGPQFIFQYYREEENGRGNFPPRFSGLQFPNYSSELNVNALELDDSALYLCASSLSGGKETQYFGPGTRLLVL.

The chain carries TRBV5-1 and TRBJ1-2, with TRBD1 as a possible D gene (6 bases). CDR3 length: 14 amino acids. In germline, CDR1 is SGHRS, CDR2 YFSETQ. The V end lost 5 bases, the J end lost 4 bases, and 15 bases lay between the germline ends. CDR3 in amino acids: CASRPTGQVYGYTF. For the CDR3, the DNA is TGCGCCAGCAGACCGACAGGCCAAGTCTATGGCTACACCTTC.

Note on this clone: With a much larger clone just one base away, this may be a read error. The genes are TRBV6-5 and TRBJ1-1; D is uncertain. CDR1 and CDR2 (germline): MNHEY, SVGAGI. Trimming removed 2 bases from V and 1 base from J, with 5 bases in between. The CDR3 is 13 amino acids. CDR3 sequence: CASSYEGNTEAFF. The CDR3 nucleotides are TGTGCCAGCAGTTACGAGGGGAACACTGAAGCTTTCTTT.

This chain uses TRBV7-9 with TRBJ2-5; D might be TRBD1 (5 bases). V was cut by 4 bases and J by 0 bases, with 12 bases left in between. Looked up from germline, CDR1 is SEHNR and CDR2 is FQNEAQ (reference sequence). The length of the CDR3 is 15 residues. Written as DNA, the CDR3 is TGTGCCAGCAGCTCCGGTGGGGCATACCAAGAGACCCAGTACTTC. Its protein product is CASSSGGAYQETQYF.

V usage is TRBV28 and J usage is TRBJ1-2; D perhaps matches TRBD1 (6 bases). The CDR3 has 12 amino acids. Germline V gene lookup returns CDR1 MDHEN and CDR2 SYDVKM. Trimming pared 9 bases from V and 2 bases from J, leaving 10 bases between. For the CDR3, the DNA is TGTGCCAGTCAGGGGAGGAACTATGGCTACACCTTC. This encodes CASQGRNYGYTF.

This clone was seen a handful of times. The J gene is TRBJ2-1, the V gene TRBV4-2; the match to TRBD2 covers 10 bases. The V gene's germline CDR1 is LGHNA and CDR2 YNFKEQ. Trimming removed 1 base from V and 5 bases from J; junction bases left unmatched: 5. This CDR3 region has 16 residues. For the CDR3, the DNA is TGTGCCAGCAGCCAAGTTAGCCTAGCGGGGGACAATGAGCAGTTCTTC. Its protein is CASSQVSLAGDNEQFF.

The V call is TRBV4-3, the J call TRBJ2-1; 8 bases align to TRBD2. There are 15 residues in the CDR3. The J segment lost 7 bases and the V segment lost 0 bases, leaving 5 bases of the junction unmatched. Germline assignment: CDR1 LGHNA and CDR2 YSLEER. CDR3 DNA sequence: TGCGCCAGCAGCCAAGAGGGGCGGGGGGATAATGAGCAGTTCTTC. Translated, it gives CASSQEGRGDNEQFF.

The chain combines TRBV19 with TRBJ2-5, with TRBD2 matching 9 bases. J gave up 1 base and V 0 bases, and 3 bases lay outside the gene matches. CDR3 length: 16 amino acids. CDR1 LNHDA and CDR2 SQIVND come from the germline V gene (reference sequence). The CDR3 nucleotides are TGTGCCAGTAGTATAGACGGGCGGGGGGGCCAAGAGACCCAGTACTTC. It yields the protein CASSIDGRGGQETQYF.

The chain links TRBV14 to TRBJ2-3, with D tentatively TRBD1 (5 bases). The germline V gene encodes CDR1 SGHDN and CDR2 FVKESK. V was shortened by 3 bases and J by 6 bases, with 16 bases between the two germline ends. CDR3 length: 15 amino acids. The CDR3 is CASSHVGAGSDTQYF. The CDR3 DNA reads TGTGCCAGCAGCCACGTTGGGGCAGGGTCGGATACGCAGTATTTT.

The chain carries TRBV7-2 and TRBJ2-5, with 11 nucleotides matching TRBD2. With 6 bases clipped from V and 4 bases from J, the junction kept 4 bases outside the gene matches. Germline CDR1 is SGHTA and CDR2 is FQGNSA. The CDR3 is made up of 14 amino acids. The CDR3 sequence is CASSFSGGVETQYF. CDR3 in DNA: TGTGCCAGCAGTTTTAGCGGGGGGGTAGAGACCCAGTACTTC.

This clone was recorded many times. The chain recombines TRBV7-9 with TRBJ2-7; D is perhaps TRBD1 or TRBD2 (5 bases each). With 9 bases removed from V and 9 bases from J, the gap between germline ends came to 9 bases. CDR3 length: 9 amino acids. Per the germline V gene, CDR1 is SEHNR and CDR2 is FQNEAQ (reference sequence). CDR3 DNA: TGTGCCAGAGATGGGGGGCAGTACGTC. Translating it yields CARDGGQYV.

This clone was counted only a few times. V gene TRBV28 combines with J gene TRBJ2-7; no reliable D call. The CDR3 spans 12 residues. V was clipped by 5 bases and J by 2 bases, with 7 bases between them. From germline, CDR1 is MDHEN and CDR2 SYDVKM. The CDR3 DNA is TGTGCCAGCAGTGCCACAGCCTACGAGCAGTACTTC. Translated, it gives CASSATAYEQYF. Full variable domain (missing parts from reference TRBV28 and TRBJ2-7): DVKVTQSSRYLVKRTGEKVFLECVQDMDHENMFWYRQDPGLGLRLIYFSYDVKMKEKGDIPEGYSVSREKKERFSLILESASTNQTSMYLCASSATAYEQYFGPGTRLTVT.

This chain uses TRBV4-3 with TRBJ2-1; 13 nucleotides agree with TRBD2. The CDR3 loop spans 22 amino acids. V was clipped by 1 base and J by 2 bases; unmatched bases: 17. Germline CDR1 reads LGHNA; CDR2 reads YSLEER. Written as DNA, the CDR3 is TGCGCCAGCAGCCAAGTGGGACCGGGACTAGCGGGGCGAGGTGAGACCTACAATGAGCAGTTCTTC. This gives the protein CASSQVGPGLAGRGETYNEQFF.

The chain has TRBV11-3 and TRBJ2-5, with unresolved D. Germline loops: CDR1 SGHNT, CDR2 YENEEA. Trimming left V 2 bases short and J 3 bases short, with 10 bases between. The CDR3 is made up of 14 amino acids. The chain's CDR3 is CASSLRVLEETQYF. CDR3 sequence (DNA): TGTGCCAGCAGCTTAAGGGTCTTAGAAGAGACCCAGTACTTC.

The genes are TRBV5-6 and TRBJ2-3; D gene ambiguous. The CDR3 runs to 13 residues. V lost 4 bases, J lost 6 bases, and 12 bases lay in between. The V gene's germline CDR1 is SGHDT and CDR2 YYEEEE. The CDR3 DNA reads TGTGCCAGCAGCATGCGACTCCCGGATACGCAGTATTTT. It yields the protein CASSMRLPDTQYF.

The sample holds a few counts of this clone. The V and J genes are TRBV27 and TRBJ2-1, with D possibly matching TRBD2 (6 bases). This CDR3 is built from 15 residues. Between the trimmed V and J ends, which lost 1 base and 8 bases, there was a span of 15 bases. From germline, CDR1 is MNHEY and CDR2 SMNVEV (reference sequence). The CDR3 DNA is TGTGCCAGCAGTTTATACGGGGAGGCCGGGGATGAGCAGTTCTTC. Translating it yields CASSLYGEAGDEQFF.

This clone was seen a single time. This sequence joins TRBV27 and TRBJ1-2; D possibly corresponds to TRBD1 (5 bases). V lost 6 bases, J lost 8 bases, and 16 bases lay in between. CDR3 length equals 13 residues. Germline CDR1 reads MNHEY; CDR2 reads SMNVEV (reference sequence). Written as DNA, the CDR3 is TGTGCCAGCAGGAGCAGGGTATTGTGGGGCTACACCTTC. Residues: CASRSRVLWGYTF.

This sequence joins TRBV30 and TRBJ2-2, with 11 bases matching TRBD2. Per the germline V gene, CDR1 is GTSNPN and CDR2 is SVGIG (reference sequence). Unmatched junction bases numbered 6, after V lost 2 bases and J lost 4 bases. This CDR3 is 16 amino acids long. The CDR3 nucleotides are TGTGCCTGGAGTTCACCCGGGACTAGCGGCACCGGGGAGCTGTTTTTT. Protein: CAWSSPGTSGTGELFF.

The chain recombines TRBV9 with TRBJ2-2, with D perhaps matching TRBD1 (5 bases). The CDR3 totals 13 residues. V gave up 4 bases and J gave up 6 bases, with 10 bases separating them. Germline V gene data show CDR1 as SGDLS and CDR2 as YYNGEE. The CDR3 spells CASSLRGSGELFF. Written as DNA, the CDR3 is TGTGCCAGCAGCTTAAGGGGTTCCGGGGAGCTGTTTTTT.

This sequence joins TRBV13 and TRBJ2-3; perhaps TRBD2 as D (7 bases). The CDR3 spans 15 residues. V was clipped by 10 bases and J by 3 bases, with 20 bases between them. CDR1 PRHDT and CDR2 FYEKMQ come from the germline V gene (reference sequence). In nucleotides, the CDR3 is TGTGCCAACAGTAGGGGGGGCGGAGGGACAGATACGCAGTATTTT. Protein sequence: CANSRGGGGTDTQYF.

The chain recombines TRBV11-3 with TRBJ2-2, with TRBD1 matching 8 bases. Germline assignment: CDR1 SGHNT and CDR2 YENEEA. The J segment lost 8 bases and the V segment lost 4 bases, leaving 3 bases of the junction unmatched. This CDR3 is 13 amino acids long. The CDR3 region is CASSSTGDGELFF. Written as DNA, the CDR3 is TGTGCCAGCAGCTCGACAGGGGATGGGGAGCTGTTTTTT.

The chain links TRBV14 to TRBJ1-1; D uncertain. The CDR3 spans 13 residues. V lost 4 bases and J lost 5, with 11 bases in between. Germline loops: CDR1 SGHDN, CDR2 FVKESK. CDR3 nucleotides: TGTGCCAGCAGCCTCCAATTATCTACTGAAGCTTTCTTT. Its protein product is CASSLQLSTEAFF.

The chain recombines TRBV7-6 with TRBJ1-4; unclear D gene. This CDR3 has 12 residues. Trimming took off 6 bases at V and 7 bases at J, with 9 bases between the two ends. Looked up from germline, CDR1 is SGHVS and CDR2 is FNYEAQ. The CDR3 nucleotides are TGTGCCAGCAGTGTGGACGGTGAAAAACTGTTTTTT. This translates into CASSVDGEKLFF.

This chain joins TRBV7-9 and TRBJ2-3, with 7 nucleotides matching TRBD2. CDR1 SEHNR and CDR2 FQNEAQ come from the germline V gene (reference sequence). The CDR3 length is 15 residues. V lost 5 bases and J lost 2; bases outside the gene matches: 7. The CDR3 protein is CASSQTRGDTDTQYF. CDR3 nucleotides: TGTGCCAGCAGCCAGACCCGGGGGGACACAGATACGCAGTATTTT.

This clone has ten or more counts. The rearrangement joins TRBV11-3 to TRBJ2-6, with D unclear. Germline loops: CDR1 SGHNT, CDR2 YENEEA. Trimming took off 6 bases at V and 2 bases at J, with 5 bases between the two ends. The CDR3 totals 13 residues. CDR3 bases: TGTGCCAGCAGGTACACTGGGGCCAACGTCCTGACTTTC. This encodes CASRYTGANVLTF.